This TCR beta chain emerged from a study of Ad26.COV2.S vaccination and SARS-CoV-2 variants. Whole-study context: The study gave Ad26.COV2.S intramuscularly, once or twice 56 days apart.

CDR3 length: 15 amino acids. Germline-derived CDR1 and CDR2 are MDHEN and SYDVKM. Trimming stripped 1 base from V and 7 bases from J, with 14 bases between. Treatment here: about 20 received Ad26.COV2.S at low or high dose, single or two shots; a few received placebo; per-sample allocation not given. Specimens were obtained on day 63 following the first vaccine or placebo injection. The administered vaccine (an Ad26 vector) expressed Wuhan-strain SARS-CoV-2 spike. Study conclusions and caveats: Breadth of non-spike TCRs did not differ between vaccinees and placebo recipients. After vaccination, reports described spike-specific CD8+ and CD4+ T cell responses as showing substantial breadth.

On this clone itself: Its antigen is unidentified.

Sequencing used immunoSEQ multiplex PCR; TCRdb keeps in-frame clones, though not all of them. The data contain about 420,000 clones, approximately 87% of them singletons. The sequencing used peripheral blood, collected in a trial of Ad26.COV2.S vaccine versus placebo. The origin of this receptor is a person between 18 and 60 years old who received the Ad26.COV2.S COVID-19 vaccine or a placebo. The V call is TRBV28, the J call TRBJ1-5; D remains unclear. The CDR3 nucleotides read TGTGCCAGCAGTTTATACATAACGGGCGTGCAGCCCCAGCATTTT. It is translated as CASSLYITGVQPQHF.